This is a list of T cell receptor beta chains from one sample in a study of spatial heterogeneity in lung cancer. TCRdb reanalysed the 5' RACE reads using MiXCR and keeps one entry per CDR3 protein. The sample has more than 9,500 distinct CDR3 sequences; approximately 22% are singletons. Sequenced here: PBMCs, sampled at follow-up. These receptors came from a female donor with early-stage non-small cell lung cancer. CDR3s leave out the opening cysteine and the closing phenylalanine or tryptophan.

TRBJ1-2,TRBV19,ASSPGTHYGYT
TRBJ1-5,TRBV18,ASSPSGGSNQPQH
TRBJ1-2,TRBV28,ASSFSVNYGYT
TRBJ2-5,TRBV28,ASSLGRGAKQETQY
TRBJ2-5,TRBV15,ATSRSGVETQY
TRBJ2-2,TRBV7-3,ASSLRLAGVGTGELF
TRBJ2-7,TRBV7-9,ASSLEVAGKSEQY
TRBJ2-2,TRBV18,ASSPEFSTGELF
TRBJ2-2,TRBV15,ATSSTGELF
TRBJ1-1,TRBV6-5,ASSYRSMNTEAF
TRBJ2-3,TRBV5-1,ASSSSSDPADTQY
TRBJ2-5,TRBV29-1,SVFGLAGVETQY
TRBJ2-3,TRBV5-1,ASSQGQGATDTQY
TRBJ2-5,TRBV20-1,SVRTSGETQY
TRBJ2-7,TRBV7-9,ASSRGTTYEQY
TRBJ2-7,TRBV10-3,AINAGEIPYEQY
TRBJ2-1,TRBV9,ASSAHTGTSSYNEQF
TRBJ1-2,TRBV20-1,SAPTRDPNYGYT
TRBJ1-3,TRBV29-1,SVGSSGNTIY
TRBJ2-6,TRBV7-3,ASSLMKNSGANVLT
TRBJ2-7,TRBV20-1,SARDSRVPSYEQY
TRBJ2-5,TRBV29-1,SVSEGGRQTQY
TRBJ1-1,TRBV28,ASSSVTEAF
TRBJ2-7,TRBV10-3,AISDGQAYEQY
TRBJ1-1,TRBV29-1,SVEDRGRANTEAF
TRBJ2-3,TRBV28,ASRGSGGTQY
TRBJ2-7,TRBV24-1,ATSDAGQNYEQY
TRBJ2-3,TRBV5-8,ASSLEASRRAGPEY
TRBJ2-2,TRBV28,ASNNRGLGGELF
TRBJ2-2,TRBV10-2,ASSEGNSGTGELF
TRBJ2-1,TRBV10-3,ATGPYNEQF
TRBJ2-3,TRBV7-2,ASSPSGDTQY
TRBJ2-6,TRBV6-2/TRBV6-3,ASSPQHPSGANVLT
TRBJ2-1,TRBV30,AWSVSYEQF
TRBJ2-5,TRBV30,AWNPGGGETQY
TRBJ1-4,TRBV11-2,ASSLNEKLF
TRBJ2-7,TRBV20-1,SARVSESGSLYEQY
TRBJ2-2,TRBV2,ASRPFTQNTGELF
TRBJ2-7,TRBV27,ASSPDRGIYEQY
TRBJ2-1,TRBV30,AWKREGRLGPEF
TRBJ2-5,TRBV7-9,ASSPLGGQGPPQETQY
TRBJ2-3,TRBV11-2,ASSLDRRDTQY
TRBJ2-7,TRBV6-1,ASSAGTSL
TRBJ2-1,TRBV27,ASSRSGKEFNEQF
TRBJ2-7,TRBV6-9,ASRPHWDRDYEQY
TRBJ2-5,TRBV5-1,ASSKTAGPEETQY
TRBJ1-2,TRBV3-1,ASSRQGGYGYT
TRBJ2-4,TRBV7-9,ASSPPTGLLNIQY
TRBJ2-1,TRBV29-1,SVDRSGSSYNEQF
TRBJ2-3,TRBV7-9,ASSLGGNGDTQY
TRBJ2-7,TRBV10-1,ASSESVGLHEQY
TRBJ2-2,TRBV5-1,ASSLEVSVGELF
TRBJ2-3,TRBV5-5,ASSLHRTGADTQY
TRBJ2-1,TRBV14,ASSPRPPGLALVEQF
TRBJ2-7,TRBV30,AWSSGTGVYEQY
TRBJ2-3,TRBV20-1,SARDSRSATDTQY
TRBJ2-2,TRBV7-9,ASSTLSRPDPGAPGELF